Following are 18 T cell receptor delta chains from one sample sequenced in a study of Vδ1+ human thymocytes (dated by TCRdb to 2016 to 2019). Points the paper makes about the study in general: The thymic TRG and TRD repertoires appeared highly polyclonal, with Gaussian CDR3 length distributions, in contrast to the oligoclonal repertoires of peripheral blood.

The antigens of these receptors remain unknown. TCRdb shows the sequencer as Illumina MiSeq. RNA was isolated using the RNeasy mini kit, and reverse transcription was performed with Superscript III. Multiplex PCR was used to generate CDR3 amplicons, with pooled V-gene forward primers and a constant-region reverse primer carrying Illumina adaptor overhangs. Public reads were reanalyzed in TCRdb with CATT, and rows carrying the same DNA were merged afterwards. For this sample the table gives 45,000 to 60,000 delta-chain clones, of which roughly 16% were detected only once. Approximately 0.4% of the sample comes from the top ten. Sequenced material: Vdelta1+ gamma-delta thymocytes from the thymus. The sample's cell subset or site, from its label and the paper: FACS-sorted CD3+ TCRalphabeta- TCRVdelta1+ TCRVdelta2- thymocytes. The receptors derive from a girl younger than two who had congenital heart surgery.

The sample holds a few counts of this clone. The chain uses TRDV1 and TRDJ1; 8 nucleotides agree with TRDD3. This CDR3 region has 19 residues. V lost 2 bases, J lost 2 bases, and 16 bases stayed unmatched. Germline assignment: CDR1 TSWWSYY and CDR2 QGS. The CDR3 here is CALGELDWATGGSTDKLIF. The CDR3, as DNA: TGTGCTCTTGGGGAATTGGATTGGGCGACTGGGGGGTCTACCGATAAACTCATCTTT.

The chain couples TRDV1 to TRDJ1; 8 bases fit TRDD2. The CDR3 length is 19 residues. V lost 7 bases to trimming and J lost 2 bases; unmatched junction nucleotides: 21. Germline V gene data show CDR1 as TSWWSYY and CDR2 as QGS. CDR3 DNA sequence: TGTGCTCTTGACACGGGAGCCTTCCTAGGTTTCCTGGGGACCGATAAACTCATCTTT. It codes for CALDTGAFLGFLGTDKLIF.

There are a few counts of this clone. The chain has TRDV1 and TRDJ1; 8 nucleotides match TRDD3. The CDR3 length is 24 residues. Germline V gives CDR1 TSWWSYY, CDR2 QGS. The V gene end was trimmed by 2 bases and the J gene end by 0 bases; junction bases not matched to a gene: 29. DNA of the CDR3: TGTGCTCTTGGGGAAGTAGGCCGCGGGAGGGCCCTAAAGGGCGGACTGGGGGACACCGATAAACTCATCTTT. It translates to CALGEVGRGRALKGGLGDTDKLIF.

The gene calls are TRDV1 and TRDJ1; 12 bases line up with TRDD3. V shed 0 bases, J shed 8 bases, and the junction held 19 bases outside the gene matches. Per the germline V gene, CDR1 is TSWWSYY and CDR2 is QGS. The CDR3 covers 20 residues. The CDR3 loop reads CALGELLLPLGDTPKPKLIF. The CDR3 DNA follows: TGTGCTCTTGGGGAACTCCTCCTTCCTCTGGGGGATACGCCCAAGCCAAAACTCATCTTT.

This clone was counted between two and nine times. V gene TRDV1 combines with J gene TRDJ1; TRDD3 matches at 10 bases. CDR3 length: 20 amino acids. The trim removed 4 bases at V and 3 bases at J, leaving 20 bases unmatched. Germline lookup yields CDR1 TSWWSYY and CDR2 QGS. DNA for the CDR3: TGTGCTCTTGGGGCTAGGCCTTCCGGACCGACTGGGGGATTTGCCGATAAACTCATCTTT. Translation gives CALGARPSGPTGGFADKLIF.

There is no J gene call, but TRDV1 is given as the V gene. CDR3 length equals 10 residues. Germline CDR1 TSWWSYY, CDR2 QGS. Here the CDR3 DNA reads TGTGCTCTTGGGGACCAACCCCTCACCTTC. Protein: CALGDQPLTF.

This clone was seen a few times. The chain employs TRDV1 and TRDJ1, with TRDD3 matching 8 bases. The CDR3 length is 17 residues. Trimming at V came to 1 base and at J to 0 bases, leaving 7 bases not matched to a gene. CDR1 is TSWWSYY, CDR2 QGS, per germline. CDR3 nucleotide sequence: TGTGCTCTTGGGGAACCCGGGGGGGATATTAACACCGATAAACTCATCTTT. This translates into CALGEPGGDINTDKLIF.

This rearrangement joins TRDV1 to TRDJ1; 11 bases fit TRDD3. V dropped 2 bases and J dropped 0; count of bases not matched to a gene: 20. The germline gives CDR1 TSWWSYY, CDR2 QGS. The CDR3 has 22 amino acids. The CDR3 loop is CALGEFPFSTTYWGIYTDKLIF. The CDR3 DNA follows: TGTGCTCTTGGGGAATTCCCCTTCTCTACGACCTACTGGGGGATATACACCGATAAACTCATCTTT.

The chain joins TRDV1 to TRDJ1; TRDD3 aligns across 8 bases. The germline gives CDR1 TSWWSYY, CDR2 QGS. This CDR3 contains 24 residues. Losses at the gene ends were 3 bases for V and 2 bases for J; bases not matched to a gene: 32. CDR3 nucleotide sequence: TGTGCTCTTGGGGACATTTTAAACCCCAACCCCGGCAAAACTCTTGGGGGGATAACCGATAAACTCATCTTT. It yields the protein CALGDILNPNPGKTLGGITDKLIF.

This clone was seen once. The V gene corresponds to TRDV1; no J gene was called. The CDR3 totals 9 residues. Germline CDR1 reads TSWWSYY; CDR2 reads QGS. CDR3 sequence reads: CALGEHYTF. The CDR3 DNA sequence: TGTGCTCTTGGGGAACACTACACCTTC.

There are a few counts of this clone. This rearrangement joins TRDV1 to TRDJ1; D gene ambiguous. There are 14 residues in the CDR3. V was trimmed by 5 bases and J by 5 bases, leaving 15 bases between them. From germline, CDR1 is TSWWSYY and CDR2 QGS. The CDR3 region is CALGIHPVLDKLIF. The CDR3 DNA reads as TGTGCTCTTGGGATCCACCCCGTACTGGATAAACTCATCTTT.

The chain has TRDV1 and TRDJ1; D assignment may be TRDD2 or TRDD3 (7 bases each). V lost 5 bases, J lost 10 bases, and 32 bases lay in between. CDR1 is TSWWSYY and CDR2 is QGS in the germline V gene. This CDR3 is built from 18 residues. This CDR3 reads CALGNRFLQRDTQAILIF. CDR3 in DNA: TGTGCTCTTGGGAACCGTTTCCTACAGAGGGATACCCAGGCTATACTCATCTTT.

With respect to this clone: An end of the junction differs from the germline gene, which may be a read error. The chain couples TRDV1 to TRDJ1; D is possibly TRDD2 (9 bases). Germline V CDR1 and CDR2: TSWWSYY, QGS. The CDR3 consists of 19 residues. CDR3 bases: TGTGCCCTTGGGATCGGCCTTCCTACGGCTGGGGGAGCCACCGATAAACTCATCTTT. Translation: CALGIGLPTAGGATDKLIF.

Comments on this clone: An end of the junction differs from the germline gene, which may be a read error. V is TRDV2 and J is TRDJ1; 7 bases align to TRDD3. CDR3 length equals 17 residues. CDR1 GEAIGNYY and CDR2 EKD come from the germline V gene. The CDR3 protein is CARDTEAGGHYTDKLIF. The CDR3 DNA is TGTGCCCGTGACACGGAGGCTGGGGGTCACTACACCGATAAACTCATCTTT.

The chain recombines TRDV1 with TRDJ1; 8 positions agree with TRDD3. CDR1 and CDR2 (germline): TSWWSYY, QGS. The CDR3 contains 18 residues. The trim removed 4 bases at V and 2 bases at J, leaving 15 bases unmatched. DNA of the CDR3: TGTGCTCTTGGGGTCCTCTACGCCCGGGGGATAGAAACCGATAAACTCATCTTT. Its translation is CALGVLYARGIETDKLIF.

In this sample, this clone turned up a few times. V is TRDV1 and J is TRDJ1; D possibly corresponds to TRDD3 (6 bases). The CDR3 has 18 residues. With 3 bases removed from V and 5 bases from J, the gap between germline ends came to 25 bases. Germline V gene data show CDR1 as TSWWSYY and CDR2 as QGS. The CDR3 sequence is CALGDVTYVVGGQDKLIF. In DNA form, the CDR3 reads TGTGCTCTTGGGGACGTTACCTACGTCGTTGGGGGGCAAGATAAACTCATCTTT.

The chain has TRDV1 and TRDJ1, with TRDD3 matching 10 bases. Germline assignment: CDR1 TSWWSYY and CDR2 QGS. The CDR3 is made up of 22 amino acids. V was pared by 0 bases and J by 0 bases, with 19 bases of the junction left unmatched. CDR3 coding DNA: TGTGCTCTTGGGGAACTTCGGTCTTTCAATTTTTGGGGGATACATGACACCGATAAACTCATCTTT. This gives the protein CALGELRSFNFWGIHDTDKLIF.

This clone was counted only a few times. The chain links TRDV1 to TRDJ1, with 10 bases that match TRDD3. Germline CDR1 is TSWWSYY and CDR2 is QGS. The CDR3 totals 28 residues. The J segment lost 4 bases and the V segment lost 4 bases, leaving 45 bases of the junction unmatched. Here the CDR3 reads CALGVKEAGGYAMWTLPGTSKLNDKLIF. The CDR3 DNA sequence: TGTGCTCTTGGGGTAAAGGAGGCCGGGGGATACGCAATGTGGACCCTTCCAGGGACCAGCAAGTTGAACGATAAACTCATCTTT.